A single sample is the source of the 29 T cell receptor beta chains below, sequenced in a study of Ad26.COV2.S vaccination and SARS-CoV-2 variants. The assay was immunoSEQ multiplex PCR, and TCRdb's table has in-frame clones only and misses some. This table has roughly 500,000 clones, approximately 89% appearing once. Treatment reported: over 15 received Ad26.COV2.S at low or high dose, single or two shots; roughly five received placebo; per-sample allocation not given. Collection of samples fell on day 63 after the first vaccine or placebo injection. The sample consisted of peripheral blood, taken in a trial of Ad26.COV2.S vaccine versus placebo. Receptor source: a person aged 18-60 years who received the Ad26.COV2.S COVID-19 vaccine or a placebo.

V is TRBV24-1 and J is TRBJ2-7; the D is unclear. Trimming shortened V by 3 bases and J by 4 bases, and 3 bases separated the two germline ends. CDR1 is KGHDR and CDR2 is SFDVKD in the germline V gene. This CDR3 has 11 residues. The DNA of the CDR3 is TGTGCCACCAGTGATATTTACGAGCAGTACTTC. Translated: CATSDIYEQYF.

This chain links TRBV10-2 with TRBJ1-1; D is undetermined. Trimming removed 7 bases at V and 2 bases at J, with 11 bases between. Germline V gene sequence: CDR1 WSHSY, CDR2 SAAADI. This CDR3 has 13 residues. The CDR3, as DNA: TGCGCCAGCAAGACATCGGCCAACACTGAAGCTTTCTTT. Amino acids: CASKTSANTEAFF.

CDR3 loop: CASRPTGIREKLFF. The DNA of the CDR3 is TGTGCCAGTAGACCCACAGGGATACGGGAAAAACTGTTTTTT. This chain uses TRBV19 with TRBJ1-4; D might be TRBD1 (6 bases). Germline CDR1 is LNHDA and CDR2 is SQIVND (reference sequence). V was pared by 6 bases and J by 8 bases, with 16 bases between. This CDR3 comprises 14 residues. The full variable domain, its missing parts supplied by reference TRBV19 and TRBJ1-4, is DGGITQSPKYLFRKEGQNVTLSCEQNLNHDAMYWYRQDPGQGLRLIYYSQIVNDFQKGDIAEGYSVSREKKESFPLTVTSAQKNPTAFYLCASRPTGIREKLFFGSGTQLSVL.

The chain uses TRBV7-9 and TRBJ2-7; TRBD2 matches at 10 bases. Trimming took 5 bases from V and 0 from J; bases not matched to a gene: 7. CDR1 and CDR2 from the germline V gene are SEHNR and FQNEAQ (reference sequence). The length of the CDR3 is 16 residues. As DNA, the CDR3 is TGTGCCAGCAGCGCAGGGACTAGCGAGAGCTCCTACGAGCAGTACGTC. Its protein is CASSAGTSESSYEQYV.

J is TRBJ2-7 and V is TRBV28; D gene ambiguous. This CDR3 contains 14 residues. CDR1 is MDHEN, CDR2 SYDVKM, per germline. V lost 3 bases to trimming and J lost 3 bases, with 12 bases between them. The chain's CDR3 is CASSLAVVGYEQYF. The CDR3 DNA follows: TGTGCCAGCAGTTTGGCGGTGGTTGGCTACGAGCAGTACTTC.

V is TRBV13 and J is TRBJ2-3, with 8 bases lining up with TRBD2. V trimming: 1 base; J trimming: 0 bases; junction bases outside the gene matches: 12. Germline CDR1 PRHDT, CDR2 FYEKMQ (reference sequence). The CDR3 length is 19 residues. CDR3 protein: CASSLVGAIAGSSTDTQYF. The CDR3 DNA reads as TGTGCCAGCAGCTTAGTAGGGGCGATAGCGGGGTCTAGCACAGATACGCAGTATTTT.

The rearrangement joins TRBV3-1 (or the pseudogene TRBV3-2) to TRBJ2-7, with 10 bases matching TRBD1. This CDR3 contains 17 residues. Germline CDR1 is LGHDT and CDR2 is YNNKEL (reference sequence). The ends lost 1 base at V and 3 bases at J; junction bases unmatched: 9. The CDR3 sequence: CASSQVPGQGRGYEQYF. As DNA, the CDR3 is TGTGCCAGCAGCCAAGTCCCGGGACAGGGGCGGGGCTACGAGCAGTACTTC.

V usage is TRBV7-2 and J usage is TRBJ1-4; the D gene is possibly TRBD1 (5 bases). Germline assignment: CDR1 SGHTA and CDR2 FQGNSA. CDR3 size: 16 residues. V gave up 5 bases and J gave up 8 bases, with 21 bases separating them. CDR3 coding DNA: TGTGCCAGCAGCCCTCGGGACGTCGTGTCAGGCGAAAAACTGTTTTTT. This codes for CASSPRDVVSGEKLFF.

The CDR3 reads CASSQDIWPTNYGYTF. The DNA of the CDR3 is TGTGCCAGCAGCCAAGACATCTGGCCAACTAACTATGGCTACACCTTC. The gene calls are TRBV3-1 (or the pseudogene TRBV3-2) and TRBJ1-2; D uncertain. The CDR3 contains 16 residues. Trimming cost V 0 bases and J 0 bases, with 11 bases left between them. The germline V gene encodes CDR1 LGHDT and CDR2 YNNKEL (reference sequence).

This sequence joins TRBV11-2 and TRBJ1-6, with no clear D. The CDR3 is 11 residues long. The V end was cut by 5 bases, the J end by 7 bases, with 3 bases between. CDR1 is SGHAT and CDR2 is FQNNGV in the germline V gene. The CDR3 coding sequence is TGTGCCAGCAGCCTCAATTCACCCCTCCACTTT. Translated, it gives CASSLNSPLHF. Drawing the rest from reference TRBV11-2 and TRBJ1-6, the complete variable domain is EAGVAQSPRYKIIEKRQSVAFWCNPISGHATLYWYQQILGQGPKLLIQFQNNGVVDDSQLPKDRFSAERLKGVDSTLKIQPAKLEDSAVYLCASSLNSPLHFGNGTRLTVT.

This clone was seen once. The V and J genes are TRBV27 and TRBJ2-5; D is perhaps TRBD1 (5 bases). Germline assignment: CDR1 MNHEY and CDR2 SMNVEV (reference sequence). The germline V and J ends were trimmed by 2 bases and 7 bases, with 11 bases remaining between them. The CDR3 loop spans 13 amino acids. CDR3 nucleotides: TGTGCCAGCAGTTTAATGGACATGCGGACCCAGTACTTC. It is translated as CASSLMDMRTQYF.

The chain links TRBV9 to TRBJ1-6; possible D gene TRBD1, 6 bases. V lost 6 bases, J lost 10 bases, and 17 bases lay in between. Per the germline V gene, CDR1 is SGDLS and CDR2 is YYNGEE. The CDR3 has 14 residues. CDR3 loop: CASNKAGGNSPLHF. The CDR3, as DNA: TGTGCCAGCAACAAGGCTGGGGGCAACTCACCCCTCCACTTT.

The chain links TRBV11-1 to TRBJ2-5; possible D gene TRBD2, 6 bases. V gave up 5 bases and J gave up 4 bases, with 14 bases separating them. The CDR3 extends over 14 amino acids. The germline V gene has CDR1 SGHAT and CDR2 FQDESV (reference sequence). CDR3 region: CASSPWSSGETQYF. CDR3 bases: TGTGCCAGCAGCCCGTGGAGTAGCGGAGAGACCCAGTACTTC.

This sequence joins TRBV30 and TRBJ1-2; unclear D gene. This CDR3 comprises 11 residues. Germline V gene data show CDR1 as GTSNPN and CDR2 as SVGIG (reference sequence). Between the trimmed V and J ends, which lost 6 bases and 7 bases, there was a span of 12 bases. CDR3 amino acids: CACRIIGGYTF. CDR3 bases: TGTGCCTGTCGCATTATTGGTGGCTACACCTTC.

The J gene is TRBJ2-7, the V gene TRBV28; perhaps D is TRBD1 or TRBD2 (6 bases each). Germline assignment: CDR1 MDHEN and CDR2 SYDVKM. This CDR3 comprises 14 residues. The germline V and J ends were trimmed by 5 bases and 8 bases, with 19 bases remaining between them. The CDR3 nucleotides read TGTGCCAGCAGTCAAGGGGGGACGCTAGAGAAGCAGTACGTC. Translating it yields CASSQGGTLEKQYV.

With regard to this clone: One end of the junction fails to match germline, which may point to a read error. CDR3 protein: CASSQDQRDIVF. The CDR3 bases are TGTGCCAGCAGCCAAGATCAGCGGGATATTGTCTTC. The chain links TRBV4-2 to TRBJ2-1; TRBD2 agrees at 7 bases. Per the germline V gene, CDR1 is LGHNA and CDR2 is YNFKEQ. The CDR3 totals 12 residues.

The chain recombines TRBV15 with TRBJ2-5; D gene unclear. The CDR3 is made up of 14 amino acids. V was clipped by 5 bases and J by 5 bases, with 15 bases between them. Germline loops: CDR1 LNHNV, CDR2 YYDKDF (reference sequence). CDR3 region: CATSQRLGPETQYF. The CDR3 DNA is TGTGCCACCAGCCAGCGCCTAGGTCCTGAGACCCAGTACTTC. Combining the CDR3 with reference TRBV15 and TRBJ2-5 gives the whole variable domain DAMVIQNPRYQVTQFGKPVTLSCSQTLNHNVMYWYQQKSSQAPKLLFHYYDKDFNNEADTPDNFQSRRPNTSFCFLDIRSPGLGDTAMYLCATSQRLGPETQYFGPGTRLLVL.

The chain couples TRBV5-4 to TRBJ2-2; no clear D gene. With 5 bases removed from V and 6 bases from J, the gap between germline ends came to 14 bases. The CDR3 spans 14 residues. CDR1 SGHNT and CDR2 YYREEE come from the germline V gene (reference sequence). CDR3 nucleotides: TGTGCCAGCAGGCGTCTCGACACCGCCGGGGAGCTGTTTTTT. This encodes CASRRLDTAGELFF.

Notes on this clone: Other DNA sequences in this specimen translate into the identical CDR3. This chain's CDR3 is CASSLGGRETQYF. DNA for the CDR3: TGTGCCAGCAGCTTAGGGGGGCGGGAGACCCAGTACTTC. The rearrangement uses TRBV7-9 and TRBJ2-5; TRBD1 might be the D (6 bases). Germline V gene sequence: CDR1 SEHNR, CDR2 FQNEAQ (reference sequence). V lost 1 base, J lost 5 bases, and 8 bases lay in between. The length of the CDR3 is 13 residues.

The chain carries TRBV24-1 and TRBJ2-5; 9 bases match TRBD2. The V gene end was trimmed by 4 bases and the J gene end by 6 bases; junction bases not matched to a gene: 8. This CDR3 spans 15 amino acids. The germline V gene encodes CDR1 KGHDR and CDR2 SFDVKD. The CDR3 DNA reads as TGTGCCACCAGTGACGGCGGGAGGGCCAAAAAGACCCAGTACTTC. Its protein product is CATSDGGRAKKTQYF.

CDR3 nucleotide sequence: TGTGCCAGTAGTATCAAACAGACAATCCTCAATCAGCCCCAGCATTTT. This codes for CASSIKQTILNQPQHF. The chain couples TRBV19 to TRBJ1-5; D is undetermined. The ends were cut back, 3 bases at V and 3 bases at J, with 15 bases in the middle. The CDR3 sequence is 16 residues long. CDR1 is LNHDA and CDR2 is SQIVND in the germline V gene (reference sequence). The complete variable domain, with remaining parts taken from reference TRBV19 and TRBJ1-5, reads DGGITQSPKYLFRKEGQNVTLSCEQNLNHDAMYWYRQDPGQGLRLIYYSQIVNDFQKGDIAEGYSVSREKKESFPLTVTSAQKNPTAFYLCASSIKQTILNQPQHFGDGTRLSIL.

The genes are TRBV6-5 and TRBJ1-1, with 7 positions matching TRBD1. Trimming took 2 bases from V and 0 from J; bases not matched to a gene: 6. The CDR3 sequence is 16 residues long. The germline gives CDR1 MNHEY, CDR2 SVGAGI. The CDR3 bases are TGTGCCAGCAGTTACCAGTTGACAGGGATGAACACTGAAGCTTTCTTT. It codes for CASSYQLTGMNTEAFF.

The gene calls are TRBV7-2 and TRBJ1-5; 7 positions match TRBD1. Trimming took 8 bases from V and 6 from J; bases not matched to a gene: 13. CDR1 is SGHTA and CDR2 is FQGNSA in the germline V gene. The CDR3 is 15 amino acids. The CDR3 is CASGQGVRASQPQHF. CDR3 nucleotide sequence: TGTGCCAGCGGCCAGGGGGTACGGGCAAGTCAGCCCCAGCATTTT. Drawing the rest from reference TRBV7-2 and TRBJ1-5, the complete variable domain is GAGVSQSPSNKVTEKGKDVELRCDPISGHTALYWYRQSLGQGLEFLIYFQGNSAPDKSGLPSDRFSAERTGGSVSTLTIQRTQQEDSAVYLCASGQGVRASQPQHFGDGTRLSIL.

The DNA of the CDR3 is TGTGCCAGTAATGTGGGATCTGGAAACACCATATATTTT. Translation gives CASNVGSGNTIYF. This chain joins TRBV19 and TRBJ1-3; D gene unclear. Germline CDR1 is LNHDA and CDR2 is SQIVND (reference sequence). This CDR3 contains 13 residues. Trimming stripped 7 bases from V and 1 base from J, with 8 bases between.

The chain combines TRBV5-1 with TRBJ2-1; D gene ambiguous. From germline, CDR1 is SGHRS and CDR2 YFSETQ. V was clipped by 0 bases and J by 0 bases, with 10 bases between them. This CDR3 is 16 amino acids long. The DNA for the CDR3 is TGCGCCAGCAGCTTGGGTGGGGATAGCTCCTACAATGAGCAGTTCTTC. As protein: CASSLGGDSSYNEQFF.

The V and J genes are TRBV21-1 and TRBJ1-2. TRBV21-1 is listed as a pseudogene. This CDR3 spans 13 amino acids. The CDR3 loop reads CASREGRGYGYTF. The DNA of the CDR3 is TGTGCCAGCAGGGAGGGCAGGGGCTATGGCTACACCTTC.

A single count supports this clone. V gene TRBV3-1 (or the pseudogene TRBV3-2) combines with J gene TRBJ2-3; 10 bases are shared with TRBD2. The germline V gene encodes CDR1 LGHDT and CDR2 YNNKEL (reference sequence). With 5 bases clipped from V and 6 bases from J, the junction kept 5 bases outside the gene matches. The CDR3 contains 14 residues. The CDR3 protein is CASSTPSGSDTQYF. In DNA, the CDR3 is TGTGCCAGCAGCACCCCTAGCGGGAGTGATACGCAGTATTTT.

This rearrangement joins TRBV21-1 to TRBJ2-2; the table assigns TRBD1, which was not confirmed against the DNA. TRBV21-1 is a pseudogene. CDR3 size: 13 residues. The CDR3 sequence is CASSQQETGELFF. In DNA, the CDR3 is TGTGCCAGCAGCCAACAGGAAACCGGGGAGCTGTTTTTT.

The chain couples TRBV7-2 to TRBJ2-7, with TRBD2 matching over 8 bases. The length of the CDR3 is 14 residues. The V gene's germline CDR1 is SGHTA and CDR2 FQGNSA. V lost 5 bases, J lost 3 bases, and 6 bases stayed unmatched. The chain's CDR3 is CASSAGGVLYEQYF. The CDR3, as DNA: TGTGCCAGCAGCGCGGGGGGAGTGCTCTACGAGCAGTACTTC.